The 30 T cell receptor beta chains reported below all come from one sample, sequenced in a study of T-cell reconstitution after alpha-beta-depleted transplantation in children. Unique molecular identifiers were incorporated into the prepared TCRbeta library. Each CDR3 protein is one row after TCRdb ran MiXCR on the PCR reads. This table holds around 700,000 distinct CDR3 sequences, approximately 14% found once. The sequenced sample was PBMCs, obtained before TCRalphabeta/CD19-depleted stem cell transplant. The receptors here all came from a girl aged 2 to 10 with congenital amegakaryocytic thrombocytopenia, due to receive a stem cell transplant.

This clonotype occurred many times. This chain uses TRBV7-8 with TRBJ1-1; no firm D call. The CDR3 runs to 13 residues. CDR1 is SGHVS, CDR2 FQNEAQ, per germline. The V end was cut by 6 bases, the J end by 1 base, with 9 bases between. DNA of the CDR3: TGTGCCAGCAGTTCACAGCAGAACACTGAAGCTTTCTTT. Protein: CASSSQQNTEAFF.

The CDR3: CASGLSLIPYEQYF. CDR3 in DNA: TGTGCCAGCGGGCTATCCCTCATCCCCTACGAGCAGTACTTC. V is TRBV27 and J is TRBJ2-7; D gene uncertain. The CDR3 runs 14 residues. Trimming stripped 8 bases from V and 2 bases from J, with 16 bases between. Germline V lookup: CDR1 MNHEY, CDR2 SMNVEV (reference sequence).

This clonotype was counted a few times. The CDR3 DNA follows: TGTGCCAGCAGCCATAGCGCAAGGACTACGCGAGTCGATGAGCAGTTCTTC. Translated: CASSHSARTTRVDEQFF. The rearrangement links TRBV7-2 to TRBJ2-1, with a possible D match to TRBD2 (6 bases). V was trimmed by 5 bases and J by 8 bases, leaving 25 bases between them. The CDR3 spans 17 residues. Germline V gives CDR1 SGHTA, CDR2 FQGNSA.

A remark on this clonotype: This sequence may be a read error, since a much larger clone differs from it by one base. This chain connects TRBV20-1 to TRBJ2-7; D is unresolved. CDR1 and CDR2 from the germline V gene are DFQATT and SNEGSKA (reference sequence). This CDR3 is 14 amino acids long. The DNA of the CDR3 is TGCAGTGCTAGAGATCGGACGGATTTCTACGAGCAGCACTTC. Amino acid sequence: CSARDRTDFYEQHF.

This clonotype was picked up a small number of times. The V call is TRBV12-3 or TRBV12-4, the J call TRBJ1-1, with D possibly matching TRBD1 (5 bases). CDR3 length equals 17 residues. Trimming left V 3 bases short and J 2 bases short, with 19 bases between. The CDR3 DNA follows: TGTGCCAGCAGTTTGTTACCCCCGGAAGGGGCAAACACTGAAGCTTTCTTT. The encoded protein is CASSLLPPEGANTEAFF.

This clonotype was seen at least ten times. The V gene is TRBV20-1, the J gene TRBJ2-1, with a tentative D call TRBD2 (6 bases). V lost 7 bases to trimming and J lost 6 bases, with 13 bases between them. The germline CDR1 and CDR2 sequences are DFQATT and SNEGSKA (reference sequence). CDR3 length: 12 amino acids. This CDR3 reads CSVLGGVNEQFF. CDR3 in DNA: TGCAGTGTCCTCGGGGGAGTCAATGAGCAGTTCTTC.

This clonotype was counted ten times or more. This sequence joins TRBV5-1 and TRBJ2-3, with 9 nucleotides matching TRBD1. V shed 4 bases and J 2 bases; nucleotides not matched to a gene: 8. Per the germline V gene, CDR1 is SGHRS and CDR2 is YFSETQ. CDR3 length equals 16 residues. CDR3 region: CASSTTGTGFTDTQYF. The CDR3 bases are TGCGCCAGCAGCACAACCGGGACAGGGTTCACAGATACGCAGTATTTT.

This chain links TRBV20-1 with TRBJ2-6, with D maybe TRBD2 (6 bases). This CDR3 is built from 17 residues. The V and J ends lost 0 bases and 0 bases respectively, with 12 bases between them. Germline V gene lookup returns CDR1 DFQATT and CDR2 SNEGSKA (reference sequence). CDR3 loop: CSARDLGGTSGANVLTF. CDR3 coding DNA: TGCAGTGCTAGAGATCTGGGCGGGACCTCTGGGGCCAACGTCCTGACTTTC.

This clonotype was observed many times. This chain connects TRBV12-3 or TRBV12-4 to TRBJ2-3, with 7 nucleotides matching TRBD2. J was trimmed by 1 base and V by 4 bases; bases with no gene match: 17. CDR3 size: 19 residues. CDR3 DNA: TGTGCCAGCAGTTCCTCTAGCGGAGCAGGGATTAGGGGCACAGATACGCAGTATTTT. Its protein product is CASSSSSGAGIRGTDTQYF.

This clonotype was observed many times. The CDR3 bases are TGTGCCAGCAGACAGGACCGGAGCTCCTACAATGAGCAGTTCTTC. Residues: CASRQDRSSYNEQFF. This chain uses TRBV6-1 with TRBJ2-1; D is possibly TRBD1 (5 bases). The CDR3 extends over 15 amino acids. The germline V gene has CDR1 MNHNS and CDR2 SASEGT. Trimming removed 6 bases at V and 0 bases at J, with 12 bases between.

The chain recombines TRBV27 with TRBJ1-3; 7 bases align to TRBD1. Losses at the gene ends were 4 bases for V and 1 base for J; bases not matched to a gene: 1. This CDR3 has 14 residues. Germline V CDR1 and CDR2: MNHEY, SMNVEV (reference sequence). Written as DNA, the CDR3 is TGTGCCAGCAGTTACAGGGGATCTGGAAACACCATATATTTT. It codes for CASSYRGSGNTIYF.

This clonotype was observed a handful of times. The chain is built from TRBV12-3 or TRBV12-4 and TRBJ2-2; D uncertain. The CDR3 has 12 amino acids. Trimming left V 7 bases short and J 6 bases short, with 9 bases between. The CDR3 loop is CASTLYAGELFF. In DNA, the CDR3 is TGTGCCAGCACCCTATACGCCGGGGAGCTGTTTTTT.

The chain recombines TRBV19 with TRBJ2-1; no firm D call. Germline V CDR1 and CDR2: LNHDA, SQIVND (reference sequence). Trimming removed 0 bases at V and 5 bases at J, with 8 bases between. CDR3 length equals 14 residues. CDR3 sequence: CASSIDPGNNEQFF. CDR3 sequence (DNA): TGTGCCAGTAGTATAGACCCAGGAAACAATGAGCAGTTCTTC. The complete variable domain, with remaining parts taken from reference TRBV19 and TRBJ2-1, reads DGGITQSPKYLFRKEGQNVTLSCEQNLNHDAMYWYRQDPGQGLRLIYYSQIVNDFQKGDIAEGYSVSREKKESFPLTVTSAQKNPTAFYLCASSIDPGNNEQFFGPGTRLTVL.

On this clonotype itself: With a much larger clone just one base away, this may be a read error. The chain joins TRBV27 to TRBJ2-1, with TRBD2 identical over 9 bases. The length of the CDR3 is 16 residues. Germline V lookup: CDR1 MNHEY, CDR2 SMNVEV (reference sequence). The CDR3 nucleotides are TGTGCCAGCAGTTTAGGTAGCGGGAGTATTTACAATGAGCAGCTCTTC. Protein sequence: CASSLGSGSIYNEQLF.

This clonotype was seen only a few times. The chain couples TRBV3-1 to TRBJ2-7; D remains unclear. V shed 2 bases and J shed 4 bases, with 3 bases lying between them. This CDR3 region has 11 residues. The germline V gene has CDR1 LGHDT and CDR2 YNNKEL (reference sequence). The CDR3 DNA reads as TGTGCCAGCAGCCAAATTTACGAGCAGTACTTC. It is translated as CASSQIYEQYF.

The chain has TRBV18 and TRBJ1-5, with D maybe TRBD1 (6 bases). CDR1 is KGHSH and CDR2 is LQKENI in the germline V gene. The CDR3 spans 15 residues. Trimming took off 4 bases at V and 2 bases at J, with 12 bases between the two ends. The CDR3 DNA reads TGTGCCAGCTCACTCGAGGGGACACGCAATCAGCCCCAGCATTTT. Translated, it gives CASSLEGTRNQPQHF. Variable domain in full (rest from reference TRBV18 and TRBJ1-5): NAGVMQNPRHLVRRRGQEARLRCSPMKGHSHVYWYRQLPEEGLKFMVYLQKENIIDESGMPKERFSAEFPKEGPSILRIQQVVRGDSAAYFCASSLEGTRNQPQHFGDGTRLSIL.

This chain uses TRBV3-1 with TRBJ1-3; 7 bases are shared with TRBD1. The germline gives CDR1 LGHDT, CDR2 YNNKEL (reference sequence). Trimming took 4 bases from V and 4 from J; bases not matched to a gene: 10. This CDR3 has 16 amino acids. CDR3 DNA sequence: TGTGCCAGCAGCCCCCGGCGACAGGGCTCGGGAAACACCATATATTTT. This encodes CASSPRRQGSGNTIYF.

The CDR3 is CASSIGDSARVQETQYF. CDR3 DNA sequence: TGCGCCAGCAGCATAGGGGACAGCGCCCGCGTCCAAGAGACCCAGTACTTC. The J gene is TRBJ2-5, the V gene TRBV5-1; TRBD1 matches at 7 bases. J was trimmed by 1 base and V by 4 bases; bases with no gene match: 13. The CDR3 consists of 17 residues. Germline CDR1 SGHRS, CDR2 YFSETQ.

This clonotype was seen many times. The V gene is TRBV7-9, the J gene TRBJ2-3, with 10 positions matching TRBD1. From germline, CDR1 is SEHNR and CDR2 FQNEAQ (reference sequence). The V gene end was trimmed by 10 bases and the J gene end by 3 bases; junction bases not matched to a gene: 4. There are 13 residues in the CDR3. The DNA of the CDR3 is TGTGCCACACCGGGACAGGGGACAGATACGCAGTATTTT. The encoded protein is CATPGQGTDTQYF.

The chain is built from TRBV7-2 and TRBJ2-1; D call uncertain. The V end lost 6 bases, the J end lost 4 bases, and 13 bases lay between the germline ends. CDR3 length: 14 amino acids. The germline V gene encodes CDR1 SGHTA and CDR2 FQGNSA. CDR3 DNA sequence: TGTGCCAGCAGACCAGCTAGTACATACAATGAGCAGTTCTTC. Its protein product is CASRPASTYNEQFF.

This clonotype was seen at least ten times. The gene calls are TRBV7-6 and TRBJ2-7; the D gene is possibly TRBD1 (6 bases). This CDR3 has 17 amino acids. With 2 bases removed from V and 2 bases from J, the gap between germline ends came to 19 bases. Germline V gene lookup returns CDR1 SGHVS and CDR2 FNYEAQ. DNA of the CDR3: TGTGCCAGCAGCTTAAGATCCCAGGGGTGGTATCCCTACGAGCAGTACTTC. It specifies CASSLRSQGWYPYEQYF.

This clonotype was observed many times. The rearrangement links TRBV20-1 to TRBJ2-2; D not resolved. Germline V gene lookup returns CDR1 DFQATT and CDR2 SNEGSKA (reference sequence). The V end was cut by 4 bases, the J end by 6 bases, with 9 bases between. This CDR3 has 12 amino acids. CDR3 in amino acids: CSAIKFAGELFF. The CDR3 region has the DNA TGCAGTGCTATTAAGTTCGCCGGGGAGCTGTTTTTT.

This clonotype was seen repeatedly, ten times or more. V is TRBV20-1 and J is TRBJ1-1, with TRBD1 as a possible D gene (5 bases). Between the trimmed V and J ends, which lost 0 bases and 5 bases, there was a span of 13 bases. Germline V gene lookup returns CDR1 DFQATT and CDR2 SNEGSKA (reference sequence). The CDR3 length is 14 residues. CDR3 region: CSARDMGRGTEAFF. The CDR3 nucleotides are TGCAGTGCTAGAGATATGGGGCGTGGGACTGAAGCTTTCTTT.

This clonotype was detected only a few times. The CDR3 DNA reads TGTGCCAGTAGTCAGAGCGGAGGGGGGACAGATACGCAGTATTTT. The encoded protein is CASSQSGGGTDTQYF. The V gene is TRBV19, the J gene TRBJ2-3; D tentatively reads TRBD1 or TRBD2 (6 bases each). Germline CDR1 reads LNHDA; CDR2 reads SQIVND (reference sequence). CDR3 size: 15 residues. Trimming left V 5 bases short and J 3 bases short, with 15 bases between. The variable domain in full, completed from reference TRBV19 and TRBJ2-3, reads DGGITQSPKYLFRKEGQNVTLSCEQNLNHDAMYWYRQDPGQGLRLIYYSQIVNDFQKGDIAEGYSVSREKKESFPLTVTSAQKNPTAFYLCASSQSGGGTDTQYFGPGTRLTVL.

This clonotype was detected many times. The V and J genes are TRBV5-1 and TRBJ1-5; D unclear. V lost 0 bases to trimming and J lost 1 base, with 5 bases between them. The CDR3 length is 14 residues. Germline values: CDR1 SGHRS, CDR2 YFSETQ. The CDR3 loop reads CASSLEGSNQPQHF. The CDR3 DNA follows: TGCGCCAGCAGCTTGGAAGGGAGCAATCAGCCCCAGCATTTT. Combining the CDR3 with reference TRBV5-1 and TRBJ1-5 gives the whole variable domain KAGVTQTPRYLIKTRGQQVTLSCSPISGHRSVSWYQQTPGQGLQFLFEYFSETQRNKGNFPGRFSGRQFSNSRSEMNVSTLELGDSALYLCASSLEGSNQPQHFGDGTRLSIL.

The sample holds a few counts of this clonotype. The chain employs TRBV3-1 and TRBJ1-1; TRBD1 might be the D (5 bases). This CDR3 is 15 amino acids long. Trimming cost V 4 bases and J 4 bases, with 16 bases left between them. The V gene's germline CDR1 is LGHDT and CDR2 YNNKEL (reference sequence). CDR3 sequence reads: CASSPSWGEGTEAFF. In nucleotides, the CDR3 is TGTGCCAGCAGCCCATCGTGGGGCGAGGGCACTGAAGCTTTCTTT. The variable domain in full, with the rest retrieved from reference TRBV3-1 and TRBJ1-1, is DTAVSQTPKYLVTQMGNDKSIKCEQNLGHDTMYWYKQDSKKFLKIMFSYNNKELIINETVPNRFSPKSPDKAHLNLHINSLELGDSAVYFCASSPSWGEGTEAFFGQGTRLTVV.

This clonotype appeared many times. The chain is built from TRBV20-1 and TRBJ2-1; 8 bases map to TRBD2. Trimming cost V 6 bases and J 7 bases; bases outside gene matches: 11. This CDR3 has 14 residues. Germline CDR1 reads DFQATT; CDR2 reads SNEGSKA (reference sequence). This CDR3 is CSAPKRELRNEQFF. DNA for the CDR3: TGCAGTGCACCCAAGCGGGAGCTTCGAAATGAGCAGTTCTTC.

The rearrangement joins TRBV7-7 to TRBJ2-5; D tentatively fits TRBD1 or TRBD2 (6 bases each). Germline-derived CDR1 and CDR2 are SSHAT and FNYEAQ (reference sequence). CDR3 length: 14 amino acids. The ends were cut back, 2 bases at V and 5 bases at J, with 12 bases in the middle. CDR3 protein: CASSLNGGLETQYF. CDR3 sequence (DNA): TGTGCCAGCAGCTTAAACGGGGGCCTGGAGACCCAGTACTTC.

This clonotype was detected ten times or more. The chain links TRBV20-1 to TRBJ2-3, with no clear D. Germline CDR1 DFQATT, CDR2 SNEGSKA (reference sequence). The V end was cut by 1 base, the J end by 5 bases, with 4 bases between. The CDR3 has 11 amino acids. CDR3 loop: CSARAEDTQYF. CDR3 nucleotides: TGCAGTGCTAGAGCTGAAGATACGCAGTATTTT.

This clonotype was counted ten times or more. The genes are TRBV5-1 and TRBJ2-7; 7 nucleotides agree with TRBD1. The CDR3 length is 14 residues. V lost 1 base, J lost 2 bases, and 3 bases stayed unmatched. Germline V gene data show CDR1 as SGHRS and CDR2 as YFSETQ. The CDR3 bases are TGCGCCAGCAGCTTGAGGACAGGCACCTACGAGCAGTACTTC. It is translated as CASSLRTGTYEQYF.